This T cell receptor beta chain was profiled in a study of T cell responses to AZD1222 COVID-19 vaccine. The protocol was immunoSEQ multiplex PCR, while the TCRdb copy is restricted to in-frame clones and leaves out a portion. The table lists 150,000 to 160,000 clones, roughly nine tenths of them singletons. CDR3 size: 15 residues. Between the trimmed V and J ends, which lost 0 bases and 4 bases, there was a span of 12 bases. The germline CDR1 and CDR2 sequences are SGHDN and FVKESK. The chain uses TRBV14 and TRBJ1-2; D is unresolved. This specimen consisted of peripheral blood, obtained on day 0 of AZD1222 vaccination. The TCR originated in an adult in good health. The CDR3 DNA reads TGTGCCAGCAGCCAAGATCTTGGAGAAGCCTATGGCTACACCTTC. Translation: CASSQDLGEAYGYTF.